The clone carrying this T cell receptor beta chain was detected many times. Its cognate antigen is unknown. The team produced cDNA through 5'RACE using 10-nucleotide random UMIs. TCRdb used MiXCR to reprocess the 5' RACE reads, holding one entry per CDR3 protein. The sample shows 80,000 to 100,000 distinct CDR3 sequences, around 3.5% of them seen only once. This record comes from a study of neurological immune-mediated disorders. Study findings and constraints: HTLV-1-associated myelopathy had the most TCR clonal expansion, and multiple sclerosis had the least, less than healthy controls.

The sequence was collected from a woman aged 50 to 65 with multiple sclerosis. Sequencing was carried out using PBMCs.

The CDR3 loop is CASSPWGASGETQYF. CDR3 coding DNA: TGCGCCAGCAGCCCGTGGGGTGCATCAGGGGAGACCCAGTACTTC. The chain uses TRBV5-1 and TRBJ2-5; weak D call: TRBD1 (5 bases). CDR1 is SGHRS and CDR2 is YFSETQ in the germline V gene. Trimming took off 4 bases at V and 5 bases at J, with 18 bases between the two ends. The CDR3 length is 15 residues.